This T cell receptor beta chain was recovered during a study of OX40 agonist ivuxolimab in advanced cancers. Measured with immunoSEQ multiplex PCR; TCRdb has only the in-frame clones, and not every one. Of about 120,000 clones detected, 75% to 90% appear once; the ten largest clones hold around 0.55%. This CDR3 has 16 residues. With 4 bases removed from V and 2 bases from J, the gap between germline ends came to 14 bases. The germline V gene has CDR1 MDHEN and CDR2 SYDVKM. The chain recombines TRBV28 with TRBJ1-4; maybe TRBD1 (6 bases). This TCR came from an adult with an advanced solid tumor such as melanoma, head and neck, liver or kidney cancer. The sample was CD4+ or CD8+ T cells sorted from blood, taken in a trial of the OX40 agonist ivuxolimab. The CDR3 region is CASSSPRGPTNEKLFF. CDR3 DNA: TGTGCCAGCAGTTCCCCCAGGGGCCCCACTAATGAAAAACTGTTTTTT. Full variable domain (rest looked up from reference TRBV28 and TRBJ1-4): DVKVTQSSRYLVKRTGEKVFLECVQDMDHENMFWYRQDPGLGLRLIYFSYDVKMKEKGDIPEGYSVSREKKERFSLILESASTNQTSMYLCASSSPRGPTNEKLFFGSGTQLSVL.